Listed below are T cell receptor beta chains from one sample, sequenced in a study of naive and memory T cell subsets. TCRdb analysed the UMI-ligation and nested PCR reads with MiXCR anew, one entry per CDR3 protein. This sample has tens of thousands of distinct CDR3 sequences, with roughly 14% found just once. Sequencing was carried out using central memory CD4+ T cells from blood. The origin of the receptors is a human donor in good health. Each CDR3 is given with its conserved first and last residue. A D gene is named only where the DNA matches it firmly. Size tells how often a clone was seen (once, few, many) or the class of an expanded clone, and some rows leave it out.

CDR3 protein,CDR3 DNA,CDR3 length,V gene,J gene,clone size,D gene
CSARPPGLSNQPQHF,TGCAGTGCTAGACCCCCCGGTCTTAGCAATCAGCCCCAGCATTTT,15,TRBV20-1,TRBJ1-5,few,NA
CASSLASLQAYEQYF,TGTGCCAGCAGTTTAGCGTCCCTACAGGCCTACGAGCAGTACTTC,15,TRBV12-3/TRBV12-4,TRBJ2-7,NA,NA
CASSLQDRADTQYF,TGTGCCAGCAGCTTACAGGACAGGGCAGATACGCAGTATTTT,14,TRBV7-8,TRBJ2-3,NA,TRBD1
CASSQGATLRDNEQFF,TGTGCCAGCAGCCAAGGAGCGACCCTTAGGGACAATGAGCAGTTCTTC,16,TRBV4-2,TRBJ2-1,few,NA
CSAKPGQGSKPQHF,TGCAGTGCTAAGCCGGGACAGGGAAGTAAGCCCCAGCATTTT,14,TRBV20-1,TRBJ1-5,NA,TRBD1
CASSPDPGTGLYGYTF,TGCGCCAGCAGCCCGGACCCCGGGACAGGGTTATATGGCTACACCTTC,16,TRBV5-1,TRBJ1-2,few,TRBD1
CASRAGTSPYNEQFF,TGTGCCAGCAGGGCCGGGACTAGCCCCTACAATGAGCAGTTCTTC,15,TRBV27,TRBJ2-1,many,TRBD2
CSARNPRTSGSGELFF,TGCAGTGCTAGAAATCCCAGGACTAGCGGGAGCGGGGAGCTGTTTTTT,16,TRBV20-1,TRBJ2-2,few,TRBD2
CASSPLRETQYF,TGTGCCAGCAGCCCGCTGAGAGAGACCCAGTACTTC,12,TRBV11-1,TRBJ2-5,many,NA
CASSLLAGGSEQYF,TGTGCCAGCAGCTTGCTAGCGGGAGGTTCCGAGCAGTACTTC,14,TRBV6-2/TRBV6-3,TRBJ2-7,many,TRBD2
CAIGSGGSSTDTQYF,TGTGCCATCGGATCGGGCGGGAGTTCCACAGATACGCAGTATTTT,15,TRBV2,TRBJ2-3,few,TRBD2
CASSLLDSPYGYTF,TGTGCCAGCAGTTTATTGGACAGCCCCTATGGCTACACCTTC,14,TRBV28,TRBJ1-2,NA,NA
CASSLDGGRAGNEQFF,TGCGCCAGCAGCTTGGACGGGGGAAGGGCCGGAAATGAGCAGTTCTTC,16,TRBV5-1,TRBJ2-1,few,NA
CSATKSGRDEQFF,TGCAGTGCTACCAAGAGCGGGAGAGATGAGCAGTTCTTC,13,TRBV20-1,TRBJ2-1,NA,TRBD2
CASSRTGAQETQYF,TGTGCCAGCAGCCGGACGGGCGCACAAGAGACCCAGTACTTC,14,TRBV5-6,TRBJ2-5,few,NA
CASSLRTLGANTEAFF,TGTGCCAGCAGCTTACGGACCTTGGGGGCAAACACTGAAGCTTTCTTT,16,TRBV7-8,TRBJ1-1,many,NA
CASSPRTDTQYF,TGTGCCAGCTCACCACGCACAGATACGCAGTATTTT,12,TRBV18,TRBJ2-3,NA,NA